Presented here are 15 T cell receptor beta chains from one specimen sequenced in a study of blood T cell repertoires in COVID-19. Generated by immunoSEQ multiplex PCR, the TCRdb table keeps only in-frame clones and is missing some. The sample carries around 270,000 clones, around 89% recorded once. Sequencing used peripheral blood. The receptors were gathered from a man aged 35 to 55 with acute or convalescent COVID-19.

This clone has more than one count but fewer than ten. This chain connects TRBV3-1 (or the pseudogene TRBV3-2) to TRBJ2-6; D uncertain. In germline, CDR1 is LGHDT, CDR2 YNNKEL (reference sequence). The V end lost 3 bases, the J end lost 4 bases, and 10 bases lay between the germline ends. The length of the CDR3 is 15 residues. This chain's CDR3 is CASSHSSTGANVLTF. In DNA, the CDR3 is TGTGCCAGCAGCCACTCGAGTACCGGGGCCAACGTCCTGACTTTC.

The chain is built from TRBV19 and TRBJ2-7; D is possibly TRBD1 (8 bases). This CDR3 contains 14 residues. Trimming pared 3 bases from V and 4 bases from J, leaving 13 bases between. The germline V gene encodes CDR1 LNHDA and CDR2 SQIVND (reference sequence). CDR3 DNA: TGTGCCAGTAGTATCGGACAGGGAGGGTACGAGCAGTACTTC. This gives the protein CASSIGQGGYEQYF.

The CDR3 region has the DNA TGTGCCAGCATCCCAGGGGAGAACACCGGGGAGCTGTTTTTT. Amino acid sequence: CASIPGENTGELFF. The V call is TRBV2, the J call TRBJ2-2; TRBD1 is a possible D gene (6 bases). This CDR3 spans 14 amino acids. Germline assignment: CDR1 SNHLY and CDR2 FYNNEI. The germline V and J ends were trimmed by 7 bases and 1 base, with 10 bases remaining between them.

The rearrangement uses TRBV29-1 and TRBJ2-2, with 9 bases aligning to TRBD1. Per germline, CDR1 SQVTM and CDR2 ANQGSEA. CDR3 size: 14 residues. J gave up 4 bases and V 3 bases, and 3 bases lay outside the gene matches. CDR3 nucleotide sequence: TGCAGCGTTGAGGGACAGGGACCCACCGGGGAGCTGTTTTTT. Protein product: CSVEGQGPTGELFF.

This clone was picked up a small number of times. J is TRBJ2-7 and V is TRBV12-5, with 7 bases aligning to TRBD2. The CDR3 sequence is 15 residues long. Unmatched junction bases numbered 11, after V lost 6 bases and J lost 3 bases. The germline V gene has CDR1 LGHNT and CDR2 FRNRAP. In DNA form, the CDR3 reads TGTGCTAGTGGGCTTGTCCTAGCGGCTCACTACGAGCAGTACTTC. Its translation: CASGLVLAAHYEQYF.

The chain links TRBV12-5 to TRBJ2-7; TRBD2 aligns across 9 bases. J was trimmed by 2 bases and V by 5 bases; bases with no gene match: 7. CDR1 is LGHNT and CDR2 is FRNRAP in the germline V gene. The CDR3 consists of 15 residues. In DNA form, the CDR3 reads TGTGCTAGTGGTCGCCCGACTAGCGGTACCTACGAGCAGTACTTC. As protein: CASGRPTSGTYEQYF.

DNA for the CDR3: TGTGCCAGCAGGGACAGGGGCTCCTACAATGAGCAGTTCTTC. This translates into CASRDRGSYNEQFF. The chain couples TRBV6-6 to TRBJ2-1, with 9 bases identical to TRBD1. The germline gives CDR1 MNHNY, CDR2 SVGAGI (reference sequence). The CDR3 consists of 14 residues. The trim removed 6 bases at V and 0 bases at J, leaving 0 bases unmatched.

This chain uses TRBV5-1 with TRBJ2-4, with a possible D match to TRBD1 (5 bases). The V end lost 3 bases, the J end lost 9 bases, and 13 bases lay between the germline ends. CDR1 SGHRS and CDR2 YFSETQ come from the germline V gene. CDR3 length equals 13 residues. CDR3 coding DNA: TGCGCCAGCAGCTCAGAGCAGGGAAGCATTCAGTACTTC. It codes for CASSSEQGSIQYF.

The chain recombines TRBV5-6 with TRBJ1-5, with D perhaps TRBD1 (5 bases). V lost 7 bases and J 0 bases, leaving 11 bases between the germline ends. Germline loops: CDR1 SGHDT, CDR2 YYEEEE. CDR3 size: 14 residues. The CDR3 is CASHRSLSNQPQHF. For the CDR3, the DNA is TGTGCCAGCCACAGGAGTCTTAGCAATCAGCCCCAGCATTTT.

The chain has TRBV30 and TRBJ1-5, with D hard to call. The V gene lost 2 bases and the J gene lost 7 bases, with 18 bases spanning the gap. The CDR3 length is 15 residues. Germline values: CDR1 GTSNPN, CDR2 SVGIG (reference sequence). The CDR3, as DNA: TGTGCCTGGAGTCGCCCCGGAGGGTCGGAACAGCCCCAGCATTTT. This sequence encodes CAWSRPGGSEQPQHF. The complete variable domain, with remaining parts taken from reference TRBV30 and TRBJ1-5, reads SQTIHQWPATLVQPVGSPLSLECTVEGTSNPNLYWYRQAAGRGLQLLFYSVGIGQISSEVPQNLSASRPQDRQFILSSKKLLLSDSGFYLCAWSRPGGSEQPQHFGDGTRLSIL.

The sample holds a few counts of this clone. A read error may produce the germline difference seen at one junction end. CDR3 amino acids: CASSWDNPNAEAFF. CDR3 DNA: TGTGCCAGCAGTTGGGACAACCCGAACGCTGAAGCTTTCTTT. The chain carries TRBV27 and TRBJ1-1, with D tentatively TRBD1 (6 bases). Germline V CDR1 and CDR2: MNHEY, SMNVEV (reference sequence). The CDR3 runs to 14 residues.

V and J are TRBV4-1 and TRBJ1-1; TRBD1 is a possible D gene (5 bases). The CDR3 is 14 residues long. V was shortened by 6 bases and J by 0 bases, with 11 bases between the two germline ends. Looked up from germline, CDR1 is MGHRA and CDR2 is YSYEKL. The CDR3 sequence is CASSTNRLNTEAFF. The CDR3 DNA reads TGCGCCAGCAGTACAAACAGGTTGAACACTGAAGCTTTCTTT.

J is TRBJ2-7 and V is TRBV7-2; D remains unclear. Between the trimmed V and J ends, which lost 7 bases and 1 base, there was a span of 11 bases. The V gene's germline CDR1 is SGHTA and CDR2 FQGNSA. This CDR3 is 13 amino acids long. The CDR3: CASTPHESYEQYF. Here the CDR3 DNA reads TGTGCCAGCACCCCTCATGAGTCCTACGAGCAGTACTTC.

V and J are TRBV5-4 and TRBJ2-7, with 9 nucleotides matching TRBD1. The trim removed 0 bases at V and 5 bases at J, leaving 6 bases unmatched. The CDR3 sequence is 15 residues long. Germline CDR1 and CDR2: SGHNT and YYREEE (reference sequence). The CDR3 DNA is TGTGCCAGCAGCTTGGCCAACAGGGGGCGCCACGAGCAGTACTTC. It specifies CASSLANRGRHEQYF.

Worth noting for this clone: The same CDR3 can be traced to other DNA sequences in this sample. V is TRBV18 and J is TRBJ1-4; 8 bases are shared with TRBD1. V shed 2 bases and J 8 bases; nucleotides not matched to a gene: 4. Looked up from germline, CDR1 is KGHSH and CDR2 is LQKENI. There are 14 residues in the CDR3. The CDR3 bases are TGTGCCAGCTCACCAGGGACAGGAGGAGAAAAACTGTTTTTT. It is translated as CASSPGTGGEKLFF.